This TCR beta chain was retrieved from a study of blood T cell repertoires in COVID-19. Whole-study context: Sites across the United States, Italy and Spain contributed samples from acute and convalescent COVID-19.

CDR3 length: 13 amino acids. As originally analysed: Reference gene primer amplification in the assay estimated nucleated cell counts. Assay used: immunoSEQ multiplex PCR; TCRdb lists only in-frame clones, some missing. The V and J calls and clone size are taken from that table; D and trimming were inferred from the DNA. The repertoire holds 230,000 or so clones, with around 87% as singletons. Sequenced material: peripheral blood. The receptor was isolated from an older woman with COVID-19, enrolled during active disease. The chain has TRBV12-1 and TRBJ2-3; the table calls TRBD2, which could not be checked here. TRBV12-1 is labeled a pseudogene. CDR3 protein: CASSFSGGDTQYF. DNA of the CDR3: TGTGCCAGCAGCTTTTCGGGGGGAGATACGCAGTATTTT.